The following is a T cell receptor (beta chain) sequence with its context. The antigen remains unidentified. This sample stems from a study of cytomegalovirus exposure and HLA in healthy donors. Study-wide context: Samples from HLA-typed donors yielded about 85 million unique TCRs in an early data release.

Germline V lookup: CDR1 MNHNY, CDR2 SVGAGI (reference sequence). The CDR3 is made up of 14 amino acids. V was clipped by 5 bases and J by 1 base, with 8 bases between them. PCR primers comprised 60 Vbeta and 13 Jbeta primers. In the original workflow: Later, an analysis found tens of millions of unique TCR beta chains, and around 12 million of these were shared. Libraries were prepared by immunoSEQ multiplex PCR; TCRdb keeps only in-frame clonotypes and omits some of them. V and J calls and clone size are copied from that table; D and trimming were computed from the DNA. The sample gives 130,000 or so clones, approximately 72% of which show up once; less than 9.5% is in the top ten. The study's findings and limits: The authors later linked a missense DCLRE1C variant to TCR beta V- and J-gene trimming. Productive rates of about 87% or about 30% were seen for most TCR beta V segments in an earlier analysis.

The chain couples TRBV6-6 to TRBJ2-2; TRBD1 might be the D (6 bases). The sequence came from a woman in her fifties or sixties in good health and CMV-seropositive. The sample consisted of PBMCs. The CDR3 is CASSATGNTGELFF. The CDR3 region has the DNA TGTGCCAGCAGTGCGACAGGGAACACCGGGGAGCTGTTTTTT.